This TCR beta chain was profiled in a study of blood T cell repertoires in COVID-19. About the research overall: The study drew acute and convalescent COVID-19 samples from the United States, Italy and Spain.

Trimming took off 5 bases at V and 1 base at J, with 11 bases between the two ends. CDR1 and CDR2 from the germline V gene are MNHEY and SVGAGI. The CDR3 consists of 14 residues. Study processing details: Reference gene primer amplification gave nucleated cell count estimates. TCRdb keeps only in-frame clones here, not all; method: immunoSEQ multiplex PCR. That table supplies the V and J calls and clone size; D and trimming were determined from the DNA. The data show roughly 120,000 clones, approximately 80% seen once. The sequence came from a man aged 65 to 85 with acute or convalescent COVID-19. Source material: peripheral blood. This chain joins TRBV6-5 and TRBJ1-1, with D possibly TRBD1 on 5 matching bases. Here the CDR3 DNA reads TGTGCCAGCAGTAGAAACCAGGGGAACACTGAAGCTTTCTTT. Protein: CASSRNQGNTEAFF.